The next 7 T cell receptor beta chains were all read from a single sample in a study of T cell responses to AZD1222 COVID-19 vaccine. Measured with immunoSEQ multiplex PCR; TCRdb has only the in-frame clones, and not every one. Altogether about 140,000 clones are present, 89% being singletons, with the ten largest covering just under 3%. The sample in question was peripheral blood, obtained on day 0 of AZD1222 vaccination. The source of these receptors is an adult in good health.

The chain uses TRBV6-2 or TRBV6-3 and TRBJ1-5; D may be TRBD1 (5 bases). The V gene's germline CDR1 is MNHEY and CDR2 SVGEGT. This CDR3 comprises 14 residues. The V end lost 5 bases, the J end lost 6 bases, and 14 bases lay between the germline ends. The CDR3, as DNA: TGTGCCAGCAGTCCCCGTTGGGGGGGTCAGCCCCAGCATTTT. Encoded protein: CASSPRWGGQPQHF.

This chain uses TRBV27 with TRBJ2-7; 7 nucleotides line up with TRBD1. The germline V gene encodes CDR1 MNHEY and CDR2 SMNVEV (reference sequence). The V and J ends lost 2 bases and 4 bases, in that order; junction bases with no gene match: 2. This CDR3 region has 13 residues. For the CDR3, the DNA is TGTGCCAGCAGTTTAACAGGGGCTTACGAGCAGTACTTC. Its translation is CASSLTGAYEQYF.

The chain carries TRBV3-1 (or the pseudogene TRBV3-2) and TRBJ1-5; D gene unclear. The length of the CDR3 is 18 residues. Germline values: CDR1 LGHDT, CDR2 YNNKEL (reference sequence). Trimming took off 0 bases at V and 1 base at J, with 16 bases between the two ends. The CDR3 is CASSQDRVRQVSNQPQHF. CDR3 DNA sequence: TGTGCCAGCAGCCAAGATCGGGTTCGACAAGTAAGCAATCAGCCCCAGCATTTT.

The V gene is TRBV5-6, the J gene TRBJ2-7; 7 positions agree with TRBD1. After removal of 2 bases from V and 4 bases from J, the junction contained 3 bases not matched to a gene. CDR1 is SGHDT, CDR2 YYEEEE, per germline. This CDR3 is built from 13 residues. CDR3 nucleotide sequence: TGTGCCAGCAGCTTTGGGACAGCTTACGAGCAGTACTTC. Protein: CASSFGTAYEQYF.

The J gene is TRBJ1-5, the V gene TRBV19, with a tentative D call TRBD1 (6 bases). Germline CDR1 and CDR2: LNHDA and SQIVND (reference sequence). Between the trimmed V and J ends, which lost 5 bases and 5 bases, there was a span of 13 bases. The CDR3 is 14 residues long. CDR3 sequence (DNA): TGTGCCAGTAGTTCCCAGGGGACGGATCAGCCCCAGCATTTT. Translated: CASSSQGTDQPQHF.

This chain uses TRBV7-9 with TRBJ1-2; perhaps TRBD1 as D (5 bases). Between the trimmed V and J ends, which lost 11 bases and 4 bases, there was a span of 17 bases. Germline CDR1 reads SEHNR; CDR2 reads FQNEAQ (reference sequence). The CDR3 is 13 residues long. For the CDR3, the DNA is TGTGCCGGGGACCAGGCTAGTCGCTATGGCTACACCTTC. It encodes CAGDQASRYGYTF.

The chain is built from TRBV28 and TRBJ1-5; 10 nucleotides align to TRBD1. CDR1 and CDR2 (germline): MDHEN, SYDVKM. The length of the CDR3 is 15 residues. Losses at the gene ends were 5 bases for V and 4 bases for J; bases not matched to a gene: 5. CDR3 region: CASSQGQGGNQPQHF. The DNA of the CDR3 is TGTGCCAGCAGTCAAGGACAGGGGGGGAATCAGCCCCAGCATTTT.